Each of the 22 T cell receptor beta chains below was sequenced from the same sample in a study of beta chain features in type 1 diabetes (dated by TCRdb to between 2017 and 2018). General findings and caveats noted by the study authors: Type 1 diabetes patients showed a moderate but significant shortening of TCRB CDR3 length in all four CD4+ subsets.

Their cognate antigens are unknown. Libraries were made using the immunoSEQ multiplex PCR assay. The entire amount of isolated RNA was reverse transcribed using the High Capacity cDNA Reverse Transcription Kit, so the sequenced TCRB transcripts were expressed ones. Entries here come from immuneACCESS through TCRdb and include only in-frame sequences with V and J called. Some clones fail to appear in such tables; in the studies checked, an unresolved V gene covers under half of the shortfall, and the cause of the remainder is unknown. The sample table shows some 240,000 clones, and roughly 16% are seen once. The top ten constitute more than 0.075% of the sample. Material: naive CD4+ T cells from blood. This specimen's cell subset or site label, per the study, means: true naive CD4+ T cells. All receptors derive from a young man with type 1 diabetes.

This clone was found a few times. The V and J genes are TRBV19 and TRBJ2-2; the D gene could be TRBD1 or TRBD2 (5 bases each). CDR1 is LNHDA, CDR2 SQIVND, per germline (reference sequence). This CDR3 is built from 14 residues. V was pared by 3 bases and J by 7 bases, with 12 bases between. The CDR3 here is CASSIRGTGGELFF. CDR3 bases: TGTGCCAGTAGTATCCGAGGGACGGGCGGGGAGCTGTTTTTT. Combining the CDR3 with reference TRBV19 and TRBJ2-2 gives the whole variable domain DGGITQSPKYLFRKEGQNVTLSCEQNLNHDAMYWYRQDPGQGLRLIYYSQIVNDFQKGDIAEGYSVSREKKESFPLTVTSAQKNPTAFYLCASSIRGTGGELFFGEGSRLTVL.

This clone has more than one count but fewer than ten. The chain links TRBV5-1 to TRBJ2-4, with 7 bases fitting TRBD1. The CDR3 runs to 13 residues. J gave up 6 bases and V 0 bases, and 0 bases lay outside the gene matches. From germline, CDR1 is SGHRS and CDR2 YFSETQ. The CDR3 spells CASSLGQGNIQYF. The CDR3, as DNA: TGCGCCAGCAGCTTGGGACAGGGAAACATTCAGTACTTC.

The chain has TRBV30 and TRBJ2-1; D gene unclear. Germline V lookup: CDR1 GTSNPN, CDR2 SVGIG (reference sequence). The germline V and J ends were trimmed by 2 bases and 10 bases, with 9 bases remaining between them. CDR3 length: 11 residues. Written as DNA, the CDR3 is TGTGCCTGGAGTACGGCCTTCGAGCAGTTCTTC. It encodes CAWSTAFEQFF.

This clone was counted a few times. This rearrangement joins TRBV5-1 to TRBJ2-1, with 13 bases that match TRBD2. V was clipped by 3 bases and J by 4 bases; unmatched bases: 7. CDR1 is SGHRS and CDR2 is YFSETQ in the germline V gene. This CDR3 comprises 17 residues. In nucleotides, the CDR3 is TGCGCCAGCAGCTCCCGACTAGCGGGAGGTCATTACAATGAGCAGTTCTTC. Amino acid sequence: CASSSRLAGGHYNEQFF.

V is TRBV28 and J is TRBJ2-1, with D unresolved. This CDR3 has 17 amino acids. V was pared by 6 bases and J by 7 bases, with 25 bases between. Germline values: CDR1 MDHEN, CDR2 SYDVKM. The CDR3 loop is CASSPSPPSFTGNEQFF. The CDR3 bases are TGTGCCAGCAGCCCAAGCCCACCAAGCTTCACTGGGAATGAGCAGTTCTTC.

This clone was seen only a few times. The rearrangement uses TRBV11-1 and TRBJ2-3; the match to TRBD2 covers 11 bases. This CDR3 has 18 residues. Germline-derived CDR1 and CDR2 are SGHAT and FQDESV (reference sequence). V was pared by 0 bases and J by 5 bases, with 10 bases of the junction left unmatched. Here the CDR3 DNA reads TGTGCCAGCAGCTTAGCGTTTGGTAGCGGGAGGGCCGAAGATACGCAGTATTTT. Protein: CASSLAFGSGRAEDTQYF.

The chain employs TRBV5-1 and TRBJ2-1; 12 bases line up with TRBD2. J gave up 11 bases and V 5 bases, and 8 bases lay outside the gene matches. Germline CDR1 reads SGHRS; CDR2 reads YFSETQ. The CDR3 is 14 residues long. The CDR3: CASSERTSGDQQFF. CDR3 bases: TGCGCCAGCAGTGAAAGGACTAGCGGGGACCAGCAGTTCTTC. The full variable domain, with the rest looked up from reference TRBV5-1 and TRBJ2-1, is KAGVTQTPRYLIKTRGQQVTLSCSPISGHRSVSWYQQTPGQGLQFLFEYFSETQRNKGNFPGRFSGRQFSNSRSEMNVSTLELGDSALYLCASSERTSGDQQFFGPGTRLTVL.

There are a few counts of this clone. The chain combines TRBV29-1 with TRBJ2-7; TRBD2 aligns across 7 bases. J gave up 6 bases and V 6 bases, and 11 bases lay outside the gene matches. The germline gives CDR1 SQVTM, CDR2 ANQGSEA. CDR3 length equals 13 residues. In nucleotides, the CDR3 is TGCAGCGTGGGACTAAGGGAGGTCCGCGAGCAGTACTTC. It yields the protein CSVGLREVREQYF.

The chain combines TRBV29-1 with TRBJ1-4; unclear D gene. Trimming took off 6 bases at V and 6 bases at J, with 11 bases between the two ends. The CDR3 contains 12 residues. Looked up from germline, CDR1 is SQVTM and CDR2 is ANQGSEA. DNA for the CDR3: TGCAGCGTCTGGGCTGGCGATGAAAAACTGTTTTTT. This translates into CSVWAGDEKLFF.

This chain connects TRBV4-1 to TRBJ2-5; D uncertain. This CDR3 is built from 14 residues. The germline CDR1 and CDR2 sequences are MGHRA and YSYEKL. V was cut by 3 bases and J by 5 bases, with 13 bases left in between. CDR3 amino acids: CASSQAIRVETQYF. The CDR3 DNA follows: TGCGCCAGCAGCCAGGCCATTCGGGTTGAGACCCAGTACTTC.

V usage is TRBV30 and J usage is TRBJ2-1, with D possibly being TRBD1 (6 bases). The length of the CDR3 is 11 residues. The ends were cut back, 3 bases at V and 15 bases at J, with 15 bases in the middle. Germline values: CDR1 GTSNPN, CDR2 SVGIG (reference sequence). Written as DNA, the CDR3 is TGTGCCTGGAGGGGATACAGGGATGCGTTCTTC. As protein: CAWRGYRDAFF.

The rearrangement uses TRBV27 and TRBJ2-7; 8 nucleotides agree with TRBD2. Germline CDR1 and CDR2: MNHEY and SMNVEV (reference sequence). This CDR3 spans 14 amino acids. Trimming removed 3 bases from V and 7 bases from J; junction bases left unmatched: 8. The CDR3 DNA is TGTGCCAGCAGTTTGGCGGGAGGTCCCCCAGAGCAGTACTTC. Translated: CASSLAGGPPEQYF.

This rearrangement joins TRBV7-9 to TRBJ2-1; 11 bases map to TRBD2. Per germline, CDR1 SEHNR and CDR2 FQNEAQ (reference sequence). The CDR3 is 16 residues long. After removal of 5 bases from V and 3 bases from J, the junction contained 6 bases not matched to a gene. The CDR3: CASSRGLADHYNEQFF. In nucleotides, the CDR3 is TGTGCCAGCAGCCGGGGACTAGCGGACCACTACAATGAGCAGTTCTTC.

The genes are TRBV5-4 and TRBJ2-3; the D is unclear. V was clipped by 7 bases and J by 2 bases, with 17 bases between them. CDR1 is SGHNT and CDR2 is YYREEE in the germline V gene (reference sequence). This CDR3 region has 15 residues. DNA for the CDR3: TGTGCCAGCTCCTCGGAGTTGAGGATCACAGATACGCAGTATTTT. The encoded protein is CASSSELRITDTQYF.

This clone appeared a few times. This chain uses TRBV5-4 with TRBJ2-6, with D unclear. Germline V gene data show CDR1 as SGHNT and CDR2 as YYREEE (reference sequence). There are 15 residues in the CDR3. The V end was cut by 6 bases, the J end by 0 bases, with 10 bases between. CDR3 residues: CASTTMVSGANVLTF. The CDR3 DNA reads TGTGCCAGCACTACAATGGTCTCTGGGGCCAACGTCCTGACTTTC.

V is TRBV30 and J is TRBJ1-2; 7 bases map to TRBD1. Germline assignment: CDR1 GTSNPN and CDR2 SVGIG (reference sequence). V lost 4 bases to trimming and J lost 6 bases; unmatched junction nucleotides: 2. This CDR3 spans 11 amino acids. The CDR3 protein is CAWNRGHGYTF. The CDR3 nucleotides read TGTGCCTGGAACAGGGGCCATGGCTACACCTTC.

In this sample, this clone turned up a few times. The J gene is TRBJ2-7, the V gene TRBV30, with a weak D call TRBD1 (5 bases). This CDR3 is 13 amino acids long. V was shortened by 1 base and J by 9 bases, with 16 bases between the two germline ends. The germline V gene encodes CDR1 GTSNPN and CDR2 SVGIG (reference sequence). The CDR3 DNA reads TGTGCCTGGAGTGCGTTCAGGGAAATCGGGCAGTACTTC. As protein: CAWSAFREIGQYF.

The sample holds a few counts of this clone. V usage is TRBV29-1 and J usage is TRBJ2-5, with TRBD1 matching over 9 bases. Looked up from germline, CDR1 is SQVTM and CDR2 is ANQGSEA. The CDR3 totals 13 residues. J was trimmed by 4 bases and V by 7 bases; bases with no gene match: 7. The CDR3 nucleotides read TGCAGCGGGAGACAGGGGGTCGGAGAGACCCAGTACTTC. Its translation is CSGRQGVGETQYF. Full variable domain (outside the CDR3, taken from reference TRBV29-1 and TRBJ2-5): SAVISQKPSRDICQRGTSLTIQCQVDSQVTMMFWYRQQPGQSLTLIATANQGSEATYESGFVIDKFPISRPNLTFSTLTVSNMSPEDSSIYLCSGRQGVGETQYFGPGTRLLVL.

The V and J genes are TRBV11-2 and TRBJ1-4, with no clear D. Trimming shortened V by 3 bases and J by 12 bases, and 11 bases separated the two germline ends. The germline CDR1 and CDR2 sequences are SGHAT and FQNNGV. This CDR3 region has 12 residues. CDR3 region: CASSFSEGELFF. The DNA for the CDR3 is TGTGCCAGCAGCTTTTCAGAGGGTGAACTGTTTTTT.

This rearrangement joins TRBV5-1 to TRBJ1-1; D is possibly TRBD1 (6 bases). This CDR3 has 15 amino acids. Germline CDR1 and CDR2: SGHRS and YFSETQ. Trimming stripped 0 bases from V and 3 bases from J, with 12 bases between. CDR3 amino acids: CASSLATGLYTEAFF. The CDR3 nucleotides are TGCGCCAGCAGCTTGGCGACAGGACTGTACACTGAAGCTTTCTTT. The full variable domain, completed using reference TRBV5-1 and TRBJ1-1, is KAGVTQTPRYLIKTRGQQVTLSCSPISGHRSVSWYQQTPGQGLQFLFEYFSETQRNKGNFPGRFSGRQFSNSRSEMNVSTLELGDSALYLCASSLATGLYTEAFFGQGTRLTVV.

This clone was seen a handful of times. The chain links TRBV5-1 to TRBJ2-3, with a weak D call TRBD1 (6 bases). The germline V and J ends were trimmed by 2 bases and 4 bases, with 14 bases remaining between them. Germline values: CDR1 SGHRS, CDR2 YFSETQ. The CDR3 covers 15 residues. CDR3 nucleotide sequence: TGCGCCAGCAGCTTAAGCCTACAGGGTGCAGATACGCAGTATTTT. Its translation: CASSLSLQGADTQYF.

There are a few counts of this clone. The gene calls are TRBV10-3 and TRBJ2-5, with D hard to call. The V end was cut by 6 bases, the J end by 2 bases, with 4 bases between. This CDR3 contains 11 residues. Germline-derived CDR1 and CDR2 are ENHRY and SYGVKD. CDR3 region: CAISGQETQYF. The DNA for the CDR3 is TGTGCCATCAGCGGACAAGAGACCCAGTACTTC.